This T cell receptor (beta chain) was retrieved from a study of somatic mutations in cytotoxic T cells in rheumatoid arthritis. Across the whole study: Flow cytometry sorted some V beta antibody-stained T-cell populations to nearly 100% purity, V beta1+ cells among them being sequenced for TCRB.

The study's findings and limits: Patients with a largest CD8+ clone exceeding 20% of CD8+ cells numbered about an eighth of the 65. Nobody had found out which antigens the expanded CD8+ clones targeted. Rheumatoid arthritis patients showed CD8+ clonality increasing with age, unlike healthy controls.

Note on this clone: Its target is unknown.

TCRdb keeps only in-frame clones here, not all; method: immunoSEQ multiplex PCR. The data contain just under 7,500 clones, around 90% of them singletons. CDR1 and CDR2 from the germline V gene are SGHDN and FVKESK. This CDR3 has 15 residues. V lost 5 bases to trimming and J lost 2 bases, with 13 bases between them. The sequencing sample was made of CD8+ T cells sorted from blood. The clonotype originates from a man aged 40-49 years with rheumatoid arthritis. This chain joins TRBV14 and TRBJ1-3; D uncertain. DNA of the CDR3: TGTGCCAGCAGCTTCTCTCGGGTACCTGGAAACACCATATATTTT. Translation gives CASSFSRVPGNTIYF. Full variable domain (outside the CDR3, taken from reference TRBV14 and TRBJ1-3): EAGVTQFPSHSVIEKGQTVTLRCDPISGHDNLYWYRRVMGKEIKFLLHFVKESKQDESGMPNNRFLAERTGGTYSTLKVQPAELEDSGVYFCASSFSRVPGNTIYFGEGSWLTVV.